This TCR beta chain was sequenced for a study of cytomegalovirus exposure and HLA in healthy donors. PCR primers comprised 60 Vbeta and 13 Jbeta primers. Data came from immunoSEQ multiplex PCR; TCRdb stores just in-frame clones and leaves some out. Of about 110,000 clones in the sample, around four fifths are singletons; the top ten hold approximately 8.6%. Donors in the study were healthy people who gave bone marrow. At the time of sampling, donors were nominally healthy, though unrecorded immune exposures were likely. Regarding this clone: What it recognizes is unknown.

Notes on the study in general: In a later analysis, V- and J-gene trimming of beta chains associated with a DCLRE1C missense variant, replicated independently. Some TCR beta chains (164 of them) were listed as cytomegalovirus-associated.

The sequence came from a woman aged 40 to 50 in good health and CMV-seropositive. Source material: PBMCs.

Here the CDR3 reads CASSQTPIGGGNQPQHF. CDR3 sequence (DNA): TGCGCCAGCAGCCAAACACCTATCGGGGGAGGCAATCAGCCCCAGCATTTT. V usage is TRBV4-1 and J usage is TRBJ1-5; a possible D gene is TRBD1 (5 bases). Trimming took 2 bases from V and 2 from J, leaving 16 bases between them. The CDR3 is 17 residues long. The germline gives CDR1 MGHRA, CDR2 YSYEKL.